Given below is one T cell receptor beta chain in context. The antigen it binds to is not known. Base qualities are not recorded, but no much larger clone differs from it by a single base. The data are from a study of OX40 agonist ivuxolimab in advanced cancers. Turning to the overall study: Ivuxolimab was a fully human IgG2 agonistic monoclonal antibody targeting the costimulatory receptor OX40 (CD134). The monotherapy dose-escalation portion (N of about 52 patients) of the phase I ivuxolimab trial is reported in the paper. A male proportion of roughly 80% and a mean age of 60 years, ranging from about 20 to 79, were recorded for the dose-escalation cohort. Partial responses occurred in three dose-escalation patients: two with cutaneous melanoma and one with hepatocellular carcinoma. Intravenous ivuxolimab was administered to patients every 2 weeks at six dose levels: 0.01, 0.1, 0.3, 1.5, 3 and 10 mg/kg. Prior anti-PD-1, anti-PD-L1 or anti-CTLA-4 therapy was permitted, and about two fifths of dose-escalation patients had received checkpoint inhibitors. Of the 50 or so patients in dose escalation, around 20 had hepatocellular carcinoma, around 15 had melanoma, 9 had renal cell carcinoma and 9 had head and neck cancer. Peripheral TCRbeta sequencing aimed to test whether ivuxolimab altered TCR sequence diversity and caused clonal T-cell expansion.

Genomic DNA was isolated from the sorted cells so that the TCRbeta CDR3 region could be sequenced. The immunoSEQ Assay was used for sequencing of TCRbeta CDR3 regions. The clones in this table, taken by TCRdb from immuneACCESS, are in-frame only. Not every clone is retained; where verified, under half of the shortfall comes from an unresolved V gene, and the cause of the rest is unknown. The table for this sample lists about 60,000 clones; 70% to 90% of them were counted only once. The leading ten clones occupy 1.9% of the sample. The trial excluded patients who had a history of autoimmune disease or were on systemic immunosuppression. In every dose cohort, peripheral blood was drawn for TCR sequencing at baseline, cycle 4 day 1, and cycle 7 day 1. The samples were drawn from a first-in-human, open-label, multicenter phase I dose-escalation trial of ivuxolimab. Adults with locally advanced or metastatic melanoma, renal cell, hepatocellular, or head and neck squamous cell carcinoma were enrolled in the trial. Before TCR sequencing, CD4+ T cells and CD8+ T cells were sorted from peripheral blood as separate populations.

The research as a whole found: Which antigens the clonally expanded peripheral T cells were specific for was not determined. Low levels of normalized T-cell clonal expansion were also seen in some patients who did not respond. After ivuxolimab, CD8+ T cells had more expanded clones than CD4+ T cells on average. At doses from 0.1 to 3.0 mg/kg, clonal expansion was seen in both CD4+ and CD8+ blood T cells between baseline and week 6. In the 0.1-3.0 mg/kg groups, partial responders had among the lowest normalized peripheral clonal expansion, particularly in CD8+ T cells.

V sheds 7 bases and J sheds 6 bases, leaving 12 bases between their ends. From its cysteine to its phenylalanine, the CDR3 spans 13 amino acids. The read is trimmed to its CDR3 DNA, 39 bases read in frame from base 1. Per the germline V gene, MNHNS is the CDR1 and SASEGT is the CDR2. The chain uses TRBV6-1 and TRBJ2-2; no confident D gene assignment can be made. This receptor was taken from an adult with an advanced solid tumor such as melanoma, head and neck, liver or kidney cancer. The input for sequencing was CD4+ or CD8+ T cells sorted from blood, taken in a trial of the OX40 agonist ivuxolimab. CDR3 protein: CASTLRVSGELFF. Here is the DNA: TGTGCCAGCACCTTAAGGGTATCCGGGGAGCTGTTTTTT.